The clone carrying this T cell receptor beta chain has ten or more counts. The V gene's germline CDR1 is SGHAT and CDR2 FQNNGV. CDR3 length: 14 residues. V gave up 5 bases and J gave up 2 bases; unmatched junction bases: 6. TCRdb redid the calling of the PCR reads with MiXCR, one entry per CDR3 protein. The sample records about 86,000 distinct CDR3 sequences, 20% to 25% being singletons. The sample belongs to a study of molecular identifiers for immune sequencing clone quantification. The chain links TRBV11-2 to TRBJ2-7, with 7 bases aligning to TRBD1. This clonotype originated in a human donor in good health. Some libraries in this study had Jurkat cell RNA spiked in. Sequenced: naive CD8+ T cells from blood, with Jurkat cell RNA spiked in. The subset here: FACS-sorted CD8+CD4-CCR7+CD45RA+ naive T cells. CDR3 sequence (DNA): TGTGCCAGCAGCCACCGGGACAGAGCCTACGAGCAGTACTTC. Protein sequence: CASSHRDRAYEQYF.